Below, 7 T cell receptor beta chains from the same sample are listed, as sequenced in a study of blood T cells in healthy people across ages. The second PCR ran roughly 6 to 11 cycles with a sample-barcoded 5' primer and J-beta primers. MiXCR was run by TCRdb on the 5' RACE reads, yielding one entry per CDR3 protein. The data show some 1.5 million distinct CDR3 sequences, with roughly 27% seen just once and 7.7% held by the top ten. Specimen: blood. The receptors were gathered from a woman aged 30 to 39 in good health.

The rearrangement uses TRBV14 and TRBJ2-1; D unresolved. CDR1 and CDR2 (germline): SGHDN, FVKESK. This CDR3 region has 13 residues. Deletions cut 0 bases from V and 9 bases from J, with 9 bases between. For the CDR3, the DNA is TGTGCCAGCAGCCAAGATATGGCGTCTGAGCAGTTCTTC. Protein product: CASSQDMASEQFF.

The chain is built from TRBV6-5 and TRBJ1-6, with D perhaps TRBD1 (5 bases). Trimming took off 7 bases at V and 7 bases at J, with 17 bases between the two ends. Germline CDR1 reads MNHEY; CDR2 reads SVGAGI. The CDR3 has 15 amino acids. CDR3 bases: TGTGCCAGCACCATAGGGGTTCGAGTAAATTCACCCCTCCACTTT. Amino acid sequence: CASTIGVRVNSPLHF.

The rearrangement links TRBV24-1 to TRBJ2-1; D is perhaps TRBD2 (5 bases). The CDR3 totals 16 residues. V was pared by 4 bases and J by 0 bases, with 12 bases between. Germline loops: CDR1 KGHDR, CDR2 SFDVKD. The CDR3, as DNA: TGTGCCACCAGTGAGGGCCGCCGGGGCTCCTACAATGAGCAGTTCTTC. This translates into CATSEGRRGSYNEQFF.

The chain couples TRBV11-2 to TRBJ1-6, with a tentative D call TRBD1 (5 bases). V lost 6 bases and J 8 bases, leaving 14 bases between the germline ends. CDR1 SGHAT and CDR2 FQNNGV come from the germline V gene. The length of the CDR3 is 14 residues. The CDR3 protein is CASRGLGEDSPLHF. CDR3 DNA sequence: TGTGCCAGCAGGGGTCTAGGGGAGGATTCACCCCTCCACTTT.

This clonotype came up a few times. The gene calls are TRBV4-3 and TRBJ1-1; D call uncertain. V lost 1 base and J lost 2, with 14 bases in between. The CDR3 is made up of 16 amino acids. Germline values: CDR1 LGHNA, CDR2 YSLEER. The CDR3, as DNA: TGCGCCAGCAGCCAAGGTCGGAGGGCCCTTAACACTGAAGCTTTCTTT. Translated, it gives CASSQGRRALNTEAFF.

This clonotype has a handful of counts. The chain employs TRBV15 and TRBJ2-7; tentatively, D is TRBD2 (6 bases). CDR1 LNHNV and CDR2 YYDKDF come from the germline V gene (reference sequence). V was trimmed by 1 base and J by 4 bases, leaving 14 bases between them. The CDR3 has 15 residues. CDR3 DNA sequence: TGTGCCACCAGCAGAGGCCCGGGAGCTGGGTACGAGCAGTACTTC. Its protein is CATSRGPGAGYEQYF.

This clonotype has more than one count but fewer than ten. The chain carries TRBV7-6 and TRBJ2-1; D is uncertain. V lost 1 base and J 5 bases, leaving 9 bases between the germline ends. CDR3 length: 14 amino acids. CDR1 SGHVS and CDR2 FNYEAQ come from the germline V gene. The CDR3 loop reads CASSLGDFNNEQFF. The DNA for the CDR3 is TGTGCCAGCAGCTTAGGTGACTTCAACAATGAGCAGTTCTTC.